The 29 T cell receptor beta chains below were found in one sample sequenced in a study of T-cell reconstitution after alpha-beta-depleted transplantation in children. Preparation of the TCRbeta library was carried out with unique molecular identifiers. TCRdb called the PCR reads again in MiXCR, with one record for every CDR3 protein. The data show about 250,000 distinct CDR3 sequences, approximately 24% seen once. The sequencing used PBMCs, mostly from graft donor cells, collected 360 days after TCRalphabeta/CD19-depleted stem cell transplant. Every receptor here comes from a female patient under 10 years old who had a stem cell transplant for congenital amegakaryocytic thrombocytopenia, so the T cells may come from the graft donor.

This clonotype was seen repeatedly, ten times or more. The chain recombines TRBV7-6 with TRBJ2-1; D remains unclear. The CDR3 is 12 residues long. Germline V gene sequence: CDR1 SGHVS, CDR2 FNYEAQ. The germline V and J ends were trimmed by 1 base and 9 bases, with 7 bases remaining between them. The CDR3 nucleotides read TGTGCCAGCAGCTTAGGGTTGGGTGAGCAGTTCTTC. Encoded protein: CASSLGLGEQFF.

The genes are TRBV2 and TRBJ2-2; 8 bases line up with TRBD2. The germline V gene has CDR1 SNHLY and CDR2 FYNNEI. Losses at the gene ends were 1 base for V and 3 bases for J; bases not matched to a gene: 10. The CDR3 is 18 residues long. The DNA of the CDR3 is TGTGCCAGCAGTGAAGTAGGGGTTAGCGGGGTATACACCGGGGAGCTGTTTTTT. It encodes CASSEVGVSGVYTGELFF.

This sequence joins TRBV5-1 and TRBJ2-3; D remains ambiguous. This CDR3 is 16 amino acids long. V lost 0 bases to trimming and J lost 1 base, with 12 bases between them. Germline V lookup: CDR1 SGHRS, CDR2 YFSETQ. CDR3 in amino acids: CASSLGVGVGTDTQYF. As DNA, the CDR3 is TGCGCCAGCAGCTTGGGTGTCGGAGTGGGCACAGATACGCAGTATTTT.

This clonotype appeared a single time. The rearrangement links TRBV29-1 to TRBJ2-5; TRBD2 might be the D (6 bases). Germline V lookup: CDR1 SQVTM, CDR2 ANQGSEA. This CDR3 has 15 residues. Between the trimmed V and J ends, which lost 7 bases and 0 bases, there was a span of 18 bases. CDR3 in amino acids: CSAPGREWNQETQYF. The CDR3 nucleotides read TGCAGCGCCCCGGGCCGGGAGTGGAACCAAGAGACCCAGTACTTC.

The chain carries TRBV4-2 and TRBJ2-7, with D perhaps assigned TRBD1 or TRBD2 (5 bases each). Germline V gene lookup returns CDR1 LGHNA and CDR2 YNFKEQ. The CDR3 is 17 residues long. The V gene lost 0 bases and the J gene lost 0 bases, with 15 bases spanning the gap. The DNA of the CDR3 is TGTGCCAGCAGCCAAGAATTATCCGGGGCCCCCTCCTACGAGCAGTACTTC. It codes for CASSQELSGAPSYEQYF.

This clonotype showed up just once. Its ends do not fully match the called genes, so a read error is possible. The CDR3 sequence is CAISLVFPSGTSTYEQYF. The CDR3 DNA is TGTGCCATCAGTTTAGTTTTTCCTAGCGGGACATCCACTTACGAGCAGTACTTC. The rearrangement links TRBV12-3 or TRBV12-4 to TRBJ2-7, with 9 bases fitting TRBD2. The CDR3 length is 18 residues.

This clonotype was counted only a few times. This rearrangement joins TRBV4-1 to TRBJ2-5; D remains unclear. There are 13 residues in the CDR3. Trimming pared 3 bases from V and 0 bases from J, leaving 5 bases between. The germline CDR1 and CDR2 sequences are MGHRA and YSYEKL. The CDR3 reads CASSHYYQETQYF. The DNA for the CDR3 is TGCGCCAGCAGCCACTACTACCAAGAGACCCAGTACTTC.

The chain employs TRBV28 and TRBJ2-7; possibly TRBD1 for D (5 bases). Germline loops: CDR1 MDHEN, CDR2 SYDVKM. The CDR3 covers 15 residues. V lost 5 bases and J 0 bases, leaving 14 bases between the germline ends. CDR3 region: CASSETGILSYEQYF. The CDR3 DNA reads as TGTGCCAGCAGTGAAACAGGCATCCTCTCCTACGAGCAGTACTTC. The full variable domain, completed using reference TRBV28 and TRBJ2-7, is DVKVTQSSRYLVKRTGEKVFLECVQDMDHENMFWYRQDPGLGLRLIYFSYDVKMKEKGDIPEGYSVSREKKERFSLILESASTNQTSMYLCASSETGILSYEQYFGPGTRLTVT.

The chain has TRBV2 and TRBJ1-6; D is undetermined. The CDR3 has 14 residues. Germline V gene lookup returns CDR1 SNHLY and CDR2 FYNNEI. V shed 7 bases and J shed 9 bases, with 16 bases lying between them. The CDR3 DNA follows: TGTGCCAGCAAGGAGGGAGTCTGGAGTTCACCCCTCCACTTT. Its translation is CASKEGVWSSPLHF.

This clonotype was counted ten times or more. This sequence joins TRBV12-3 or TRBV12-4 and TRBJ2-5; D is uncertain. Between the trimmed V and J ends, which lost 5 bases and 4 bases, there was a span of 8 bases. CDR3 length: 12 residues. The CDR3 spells CASSVVGETQYF. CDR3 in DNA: TGTGCCAGCAGTGTAGTTGGAGAGACCCAGTACTTC.

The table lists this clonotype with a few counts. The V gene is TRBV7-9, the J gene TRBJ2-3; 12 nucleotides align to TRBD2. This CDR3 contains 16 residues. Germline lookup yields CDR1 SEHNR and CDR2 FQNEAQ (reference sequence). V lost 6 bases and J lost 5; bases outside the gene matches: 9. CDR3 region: CASRPASGGALDTQYF. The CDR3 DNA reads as TGTGCCAGCAGGCCCGCTAGCGGGGGGGCCTTAGATACGCAGTATTTT.

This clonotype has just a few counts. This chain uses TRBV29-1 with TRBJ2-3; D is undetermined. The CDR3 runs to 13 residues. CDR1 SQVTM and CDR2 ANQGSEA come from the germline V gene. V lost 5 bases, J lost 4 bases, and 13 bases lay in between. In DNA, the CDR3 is TGCAGCGTTAACCCATTCCGTTCAGATACGCAGTATTTT. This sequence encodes CSVNPFRSDTQYF.

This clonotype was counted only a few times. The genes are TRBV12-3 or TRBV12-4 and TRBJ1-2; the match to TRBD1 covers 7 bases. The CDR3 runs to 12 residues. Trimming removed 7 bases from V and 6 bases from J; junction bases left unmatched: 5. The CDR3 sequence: CASKTGSHGYTF. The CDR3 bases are TGTGCCAGCAAGACAGGGAGCCATGGCTACACCTTC.

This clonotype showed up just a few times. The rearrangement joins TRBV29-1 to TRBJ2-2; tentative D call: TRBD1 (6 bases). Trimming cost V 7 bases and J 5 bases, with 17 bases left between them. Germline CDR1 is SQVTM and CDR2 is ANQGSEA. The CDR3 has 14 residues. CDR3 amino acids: CSGGPGVPTGELFF. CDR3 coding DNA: TGCAGCGGCGGGCCAGGGGTCCCGACCGGGGAGCTGTTTTTT.

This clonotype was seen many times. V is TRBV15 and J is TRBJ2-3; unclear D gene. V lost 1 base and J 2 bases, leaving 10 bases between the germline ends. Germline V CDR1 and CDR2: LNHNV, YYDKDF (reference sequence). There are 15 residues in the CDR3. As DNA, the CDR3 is TGTGCCACCAGCAGAGGACGTATGCCCACAGATACGCAGTATTTT. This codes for CATSRGRMPTDTQYF.

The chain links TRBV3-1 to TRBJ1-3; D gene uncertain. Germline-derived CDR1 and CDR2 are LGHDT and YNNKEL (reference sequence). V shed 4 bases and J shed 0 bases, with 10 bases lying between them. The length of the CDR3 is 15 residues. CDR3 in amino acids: CASSLEWGSGNTIYF. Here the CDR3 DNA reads TGTGCCAGCAGCCTCGAGTGGGGCTCTGGAAACACCATATATTTT.

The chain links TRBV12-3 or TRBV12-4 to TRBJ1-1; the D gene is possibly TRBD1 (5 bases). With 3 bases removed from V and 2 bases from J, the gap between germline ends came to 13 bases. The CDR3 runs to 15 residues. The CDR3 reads CASSLPTVHNTEAFF. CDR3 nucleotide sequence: TGTGCCAGCAGTTTGCCGACAGTCCACAACACTGAAGCTTTCTTT.

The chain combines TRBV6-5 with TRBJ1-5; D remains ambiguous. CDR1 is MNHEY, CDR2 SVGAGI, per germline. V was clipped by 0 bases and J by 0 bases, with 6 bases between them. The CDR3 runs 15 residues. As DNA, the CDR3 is TGTGCCAGCAGTTACTCCGGGTATAGCAATCAGCCCCAGCATTTT. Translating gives CASSYSGYSNQPQHF.

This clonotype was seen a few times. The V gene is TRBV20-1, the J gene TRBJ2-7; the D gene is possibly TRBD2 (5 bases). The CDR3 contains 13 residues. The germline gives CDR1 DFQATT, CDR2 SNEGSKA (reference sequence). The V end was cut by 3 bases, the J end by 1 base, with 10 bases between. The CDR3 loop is CSARGPGSYEQYF. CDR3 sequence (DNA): TGCAGTGCTAGGGGTCCGGGGTCCTACGAGCAGTACTTC.

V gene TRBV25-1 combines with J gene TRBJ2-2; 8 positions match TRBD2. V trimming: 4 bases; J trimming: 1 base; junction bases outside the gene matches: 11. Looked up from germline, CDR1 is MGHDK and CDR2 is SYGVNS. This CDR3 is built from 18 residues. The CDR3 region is CASSGPGTRKWNTGELFF. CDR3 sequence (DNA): TGTGCCAGCAGTGGTCCGGGGACTAGGAAATGGAACACCGGGGAGCTGTTTTTT.

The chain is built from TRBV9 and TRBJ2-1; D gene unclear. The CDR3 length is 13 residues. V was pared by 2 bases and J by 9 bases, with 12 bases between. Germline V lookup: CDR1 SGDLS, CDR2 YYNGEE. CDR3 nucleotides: TGTGCCAGCAGCGTCGCATCGTCCATTGAGCAGTTCTTC. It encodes CASSVASSIEQFF.

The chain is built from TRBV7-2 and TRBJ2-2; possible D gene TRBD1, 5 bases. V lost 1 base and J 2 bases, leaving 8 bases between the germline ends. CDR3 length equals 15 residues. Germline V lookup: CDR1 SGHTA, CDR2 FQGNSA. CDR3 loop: CASSLVTGNTGELFF. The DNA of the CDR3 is TGTGCCAGCAGCTTAGTTACAGGAAACACCGGGGAGCTGTTTTTT.

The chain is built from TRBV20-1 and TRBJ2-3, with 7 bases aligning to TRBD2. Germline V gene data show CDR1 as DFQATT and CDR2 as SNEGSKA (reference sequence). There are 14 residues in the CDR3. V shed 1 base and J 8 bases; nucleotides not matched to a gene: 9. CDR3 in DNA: TGCAGTGCTAGAGGGATAGCGGGCAGCGGTACGCAGTATTTT. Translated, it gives CSARGIAGSGTQYF.

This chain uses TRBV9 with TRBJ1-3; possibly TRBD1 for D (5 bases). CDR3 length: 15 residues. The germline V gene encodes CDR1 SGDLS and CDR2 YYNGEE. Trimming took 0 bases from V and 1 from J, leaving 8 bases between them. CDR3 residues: CASSVGSGSGNTIYF. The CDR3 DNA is TGTGCCAGCAGCGTAGGATCAGGGTCTGGAAACACCATATATTTT.

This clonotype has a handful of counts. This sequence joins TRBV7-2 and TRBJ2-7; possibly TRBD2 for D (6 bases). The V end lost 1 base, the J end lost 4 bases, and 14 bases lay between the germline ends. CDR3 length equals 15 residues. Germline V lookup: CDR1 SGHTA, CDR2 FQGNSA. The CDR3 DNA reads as TGTGCCAGCAGCTTAGAATTGGGCGGGGTGTACGAGCAGTACTTC. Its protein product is CASSLELGGVYEQYF. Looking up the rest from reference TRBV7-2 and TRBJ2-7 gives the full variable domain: GAGVSQSPSNKVTEKGKDVELRCDPISGHTALYWYRQSLGQGLEFLIYFQGNSAPDKSGLPSDRFSAERTGGSVSTLTIQRTQQEDSAVYLCASSLELGGVYEQYFGPGTRLTVT.

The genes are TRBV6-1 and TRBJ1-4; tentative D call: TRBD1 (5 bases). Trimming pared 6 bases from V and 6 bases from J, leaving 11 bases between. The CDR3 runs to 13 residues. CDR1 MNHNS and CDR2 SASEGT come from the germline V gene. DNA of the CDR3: TGTGCCAGCAGCAGGGAGGTGGATGAAAAACTGTTTTTT. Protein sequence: CASSREVDEKLFF.

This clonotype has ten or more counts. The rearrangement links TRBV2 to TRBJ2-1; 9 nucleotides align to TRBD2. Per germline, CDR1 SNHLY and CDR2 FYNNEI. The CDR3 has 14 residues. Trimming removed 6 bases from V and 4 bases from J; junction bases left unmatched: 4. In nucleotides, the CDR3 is TGTGCCAGCAGAGCGGGGGGCTCTTACAATGAGCAGTTCTTC. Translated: CASRAGGSYNEQFF.

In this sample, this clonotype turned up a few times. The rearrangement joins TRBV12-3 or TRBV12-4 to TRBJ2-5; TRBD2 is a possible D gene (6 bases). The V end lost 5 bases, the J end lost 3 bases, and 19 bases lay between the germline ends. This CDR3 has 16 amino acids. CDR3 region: CASSAPFVGGEETQYF. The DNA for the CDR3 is TGTGCCAGCAGTGCCCCCTTTGTGGGGGGAGAAGAGACCCAGTACTTC.

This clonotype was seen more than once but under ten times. Here the CDR3 reads CASSYTGGLQETQYF. CDR3 bases: TGTGCCAGCAGTTATACCGGGGGGCTCCAAGAGACCCAGTACTTC. This rearrangement joins TRBV12-3 or TRBV12-4 to TRBJ2-5; weak D call: TRBD2 (7 bases). This CDR3 spans 15 amino acids. The V and J ends lost 4 bases and 1 base respectively, with 13 bases between them.